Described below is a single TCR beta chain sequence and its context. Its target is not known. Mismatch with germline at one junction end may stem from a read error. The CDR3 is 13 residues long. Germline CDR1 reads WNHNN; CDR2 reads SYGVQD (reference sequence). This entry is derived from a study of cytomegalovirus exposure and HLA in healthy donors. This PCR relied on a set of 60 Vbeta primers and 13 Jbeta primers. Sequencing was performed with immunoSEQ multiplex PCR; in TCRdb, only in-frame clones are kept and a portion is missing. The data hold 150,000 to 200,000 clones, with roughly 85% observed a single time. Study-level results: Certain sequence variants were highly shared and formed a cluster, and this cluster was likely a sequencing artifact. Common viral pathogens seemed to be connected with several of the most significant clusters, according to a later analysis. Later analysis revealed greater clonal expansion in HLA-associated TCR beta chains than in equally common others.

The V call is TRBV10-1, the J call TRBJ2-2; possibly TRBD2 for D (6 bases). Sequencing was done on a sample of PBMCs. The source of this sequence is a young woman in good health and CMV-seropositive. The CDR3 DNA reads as TGCGCCAGCAGTGAGGGCTCCTACGGGGGGCTGTTTTTT. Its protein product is CASSEGSYGGLFF.